What follows are 22 T cell receptor beta chains derived from one specimen sequenced in a study of blood T cells in healthy people across ages. Then a second PCR, running about 6 to 12 cycles, was carried out with a sample-barcoded 5' primer and a J-beta primer mix. TCRdb called the 5' RACE reads again in MiXCR, with one record for every CDR3 protein. The sample lists roughly 680,000 distinct CDR3 sequences; roughly half were seen once. The sequenced material came from blood. These receptors came from a woman of 80 years or more in good health.

There are a few counts of this clonotype. CDR3 in DNA: TGCGCCAGCAGCTTCCTTGGGGGAGCCCCTACAGATACGCAGTATTTT. Residues: CASSFLGGAPTDTQYF. V gene TRBV5-1 combines with J gene TRBJ2-3, with D tentatively TRBD1 or TRBD2 (5 bases each). Trimming cost V 2 bases and J 3 bases, with 16 bases left between them. The germline gives CDR1 SGHRS, CDR2 YFSETQ. This CDR3 contains 16 residues. The variable domain in full, completed from reference TRBV5-1 and TRBJ2-3, reads KAGVTQTPRYLIKTRGQQVTLSCSPISGHRSVSWYQQTPGQGLQFLFEYFSETQRNKGNFPGRFSGRQFSNSRSEMNVSTLELGDSALYLCASSFLGGAPTDTQYFGPGTRLTVL.

A remark on this clonotype: A read error may be the cause here, since a much bigger clone is one base away. This chain joins TRBV7-2 and TRBJ2-3; D gene ambiguous. CDR3 length: 14 amino acids. In germline, CDR1 is SGHTA, CDR2 FQGNSA. CDR3 in amino acids: CASSLLAMVDTRYF. For the CDR3, the DNA is TGTGCCAGCAGCTTACTGGCTATGGTGGATACGCGGTATTTT.

In regard to this clonotype: Given a much more abundant clone one base away, this may be a read error. The chain has TRBV12-3 or TRBV12-4 and TRBJ2-7; the match to TRBD2 covers 7 bases. The closer fit of TRBJ2-5 to the DNA end suggests the J call may be wrong. This CDR3 is built from 15 residues. The chain's CDR3 is CASSFSRGSFETQYF. The CDR3, as DNA: TGTGCCAGCAGTTTTTCTCGCGGGAGTTTTGAGACCCAGTACTTC.

This rearrangement joins TRBV6-6 to TRBJ2-3, with no clear D. There are 14 residues in the CDR3. Germline V gives CDR1 MNHNY, CDR2 SVGAGI (reference sequence). With 2 bases removed from V and 2 bases from J, the gap between germline ends came to 8 bases. The CDR3 loop reads CASSYLLPTDTQYF. The CDR3 bases are TGTGCCAGCAGTTACCTCCTTCCCACAGATACGCAGTATTTT.

This clonotype was counted a few times. J is TRBJ2-7 and V is TRBV21-1. TRBV21-1 is a known pseudogene. This CDR3 spans 14 amino acids. In DNA form, the CDR3 reads TGTGCCAGCAGCAAAGTGGGGAGCTCCTACGAGCAGTACTTC. The encoded protein is CASSKVGSSYEQYF.

This chain connects TRBV6-6 to TRBJ2-7; 10 bases align to TRBD2. This CDR3 contains 14 residues. CDR1 is MNHNY and CDR2 is SVGAGI in the germline V gene (reference sequence). V was clipped by 4 bases and J by 4 bases; unmatched bases: 4. CDR3 region: CASSLQREGYEQYF. The CDR3 nucleotides are TGTGCCAGCAGTTTGCAGCGGGAGGGGTACGAGCAGTACTTC.

This clonotype was seen many times. The rearrangement uses TRBV20-1 and TRBJ2-1, with TRBD2 matching 8 bases. The CDR3 has 15 amino acids. Germline lookup yields CDR1 DFQATT and CDR2 SNEGSKA (reference sequence). J was trimmed by 7 bases and V by 1 base; bases with no gene match: 9. CDR3 protein: CSARGPSGSKNEQFF. The CDR3 region has the DNA TGCAGTGCTAGAGGGCCCAGCGGGAGTAAGAATGAGCAGTTCTTC.

Turning to this clonotype: This sequence may be a read error, since a much larger clone differs from it by one base. The chain has TRBV7-2 and TRBJ1-6; TRBD1 matches at 7 bases. The CDR3 is made up of 17 amino acids. The J segment lost 0 bases and the V segment lost 5 bases, leaving 7 bases of the junction unmatched. Germline CDR1 and CDR2: SGHTA and FQGNSA. The CDR3 loop reads CASSPTGQSSYNSPLHF. CDR3 bases: TGTGCCAGCAGCCCCACGGGACAGAGCTCCTATAATTCACCCCTCCACTTT.

In its sample, this clonotype was seen many times. The chain employs TRBV2 and TRBJ2-1; TRBD2 agrees at 8 bases. The J segment lost 14 bases and the V segment lost 6 bases, leaving 18 bases of the junction unmatched. The CDR3 contains 15 residues. Germline V gene data show CDR1 as SNHLY and CDR2 as FYNNEI. The CDR3 sequence is CASRNREAVAGREFF. DNA for the CDR3: TGTGCCAGCAGGAACCGGGAAGCCGTAGCGGGAAGAGAGTTCTTC.

This clonotype was detected many times. The J gene is TRBJ1-6, the V gene TRBV27, with D hard to call. CDR3 length: 12 residues. V dropped 4 bases and J dropped 5 bases, with 3 bases sitting between them. Germline V CDR1 and CDR2: MNHEY, SMNVEV (reference sequence). The CDR3 sequence is CASSSHNSPLHF. The CDR3 nucleotides are TGTGCCAGCAGTTCGCATAATTCACCCCTCCACTTT.

The count of this clonotype is one. Germline and junction disagree at one end, which may indicate a read error. V is TRBV6-6 and J is TRBJ1-6; 9 nucleotides line up with TRBD1. Germline lookup yields CDR1 MNHNY and CDR2 SVGAGI (reference sequence). The CDR3 extends over 14 amino acids. CDR3 DNA sequence: TGTACCAGCAGACCAGGGACAGGGCCTTCACCCCCCCACTTT. Its translation is CTSRPGTGPSPPHF.

Points on this clonotype: At one end, the junction sequence differs from germline, possibly due to a read error. This sequence joins TRBV18 and TRBJ1-2, with D hard to call. CDR3 length: 14 residues. In germline, CDR1 is KGHSH, CDR2 LQKENI. CDR3 in DNA: TGTGCCGGCTCACCTTCGACGGAGAACTATGGCTACACCTTC. It specifies CAGSPSTENYGYTF.

In its sample, this clonotype was seen many times. The chain uses TRBV27 and TRBJ1-4, with no clear D. The CDR3 spans 13 residues. Germline CDR1 is MNHEY and CDR2 is SMNVEV (reference sequence). Trimming removed 1 base from V and 5 bases from J, with 5 bases in between. CDR3 nucleotides: TGTGCCAGCAGTTTATGGGCCAATGAAAAACTGTTTTTT. It translates to CASSLWANEKLFF.

This clonotype has ten or more counts. The chain uses TRBV12-3 or TRBV12-4 and TRBJ2-1, with D unresolved. V dropped 5 bases and J dropped 12 bases, with 5 bases sitting between them. The CDR3 runs to 9 residues. CDR3 sequence (DNA): TGTGCCAGCAGTCGCGGGCAGTTCTTC. Its protein product is CASSRGQFF.

This clonotype was observed a single time. The rearrangement joins TRBV7-9 to TRBJ1-2; D is uncertain. The length of the CDR3 is 14 residues. Germline V lookup: CDR1 SEHNR, CDR2 FQNEAQ (reference sequence). V shed 5 bases and J shed 4 bases, with 14 bases lying between them. The CDR3 reads CASSPVAVLYGYTF. CDR3 coding DNA: TGTGCCAGCAGCCCGGTCGCAGTTCTCTATGGCTACACCTTC.

Remarks on this clonotype: A much more abundant neighbour one base away suggests this may be a read error. This chain uses TRBV5-1 with TRBJ2-1; tentative D call: TRBD2 (7 bases). The CDR3 is 13 residues long. Trimming left V 9 bases short and J 3 bases short, with 13 bases between. From germline, CDR1 is SGHRS and CDR2 YFSETQ. In nucleotides, the CDR3 is TGCGCCACCACGGGGGGCGGCTACAATGAGCAGTTCTTC. The encoded protein is CATTGGGYNEQFF.

This clonotype was recorded once. The chain is built from TRBV11-2 and TRBJ2-3; unclear D gene. Germline V CDR1 and CDR2: SGHAT, FQNNGV. The CDR3 has 15 residues. Trimming stripped 1 base from V and 4 bases from J, with 12 bases between. CDR3 DNA sequence: TGTGCCAGCAGCTTAGCTATCCTAGAGTCAGATACGCAGTATTTT. It encodes CASSLAILESDTQYF.

The chain carries TRBV28 and TRBJ1-3; no definite D call. Per germline, CDR1 MDHEN and CDR2 SYDVKM. Trimming removed 6 bases from V and 4 bases from J, with 16 bases in between. There are 15 residues in the CDR3. The CDR3 sequence is CASSQIPSSGNTIYF. CDR3 nucleotide sequence: TGTGCCAGCAGCCAAATACCATCGTCCGGAAACACCATATATTTT.

The chain carries TRBV28 and TRBJ2-3, with 10 bases fitting TRBD2. Germline values: CDR1 MDHEN, CDR2 SYDVKM. Trimming took 2 bases from V and 3 from J; bases not matched to a gene: 8. The CDR3 totals 17 residues. This CDR3 is CASSLSLASGSTDTQYF. As DNA, the CDR3 is TGTGCCAGCAGTTTAAGTCTCGCTAGCGGGAGTACAGATACGCAGTATTTT.

About this clonotype itself: One end of the junction does not line up with germline, which may come from a read error. The CDR3 bases are TGTGCCAGCAGCCAATTAGCGGGAGAGGCGACAGATACGCGGTATTTT. This translates into CASSQLAGEATDTRYF. This chain uses TRBV7-6 with TRBJ2-3; the match to TRBD2 covers 9 bases. Germline-derived CDR1 and CDR2 are SGHVS and FNYEAQ. CDR3 length equals 16 residues.

Comment on this clonotype: The junction differs from germline at one of its ends, possibly a read error. This chain uses TRBV6-6 with TRBJ1-6; no clear D. CDR3 length equals 16 residues. Germline assignment: CDR1 MNHNY and CDR2 SVGAGI (reference sequence). The CDR3 reads CASTKSQTSPNSPLHF. The CDR3 DNA reads as TGCGCCAGCACCAAAAGTCAAACATCCCCTAATTCACCCCTCCACTTT.

This clonotype was picked up a small number of times. J is TRBJ1-2 and V is TRBV28; D ambiguous. The CDR3 length is 13 residues. Germline V lookup: CDR1 MDHEN, CDR2 SYDVKM. V lost 5 bases, J lost 7 bases, and 14 bases lay in between. DNA for the CDR3: TGTGCCAGCAGTGCGATAACCGCCTTTGGCTACACCTTC. Translated: CASSAITAFGYTF.